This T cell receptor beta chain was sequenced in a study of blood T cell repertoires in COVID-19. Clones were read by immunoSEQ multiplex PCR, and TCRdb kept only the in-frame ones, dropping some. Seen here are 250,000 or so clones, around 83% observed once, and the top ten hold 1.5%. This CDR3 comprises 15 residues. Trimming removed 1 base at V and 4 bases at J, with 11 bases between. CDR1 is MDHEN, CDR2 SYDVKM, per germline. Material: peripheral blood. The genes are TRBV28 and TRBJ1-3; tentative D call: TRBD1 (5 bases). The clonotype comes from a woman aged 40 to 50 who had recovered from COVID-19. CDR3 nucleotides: TGTGCCAGCAGTTTATCCCAGGGAACCGGAAACACCATATATTTT. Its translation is CASSLSQGTGNTIYF.